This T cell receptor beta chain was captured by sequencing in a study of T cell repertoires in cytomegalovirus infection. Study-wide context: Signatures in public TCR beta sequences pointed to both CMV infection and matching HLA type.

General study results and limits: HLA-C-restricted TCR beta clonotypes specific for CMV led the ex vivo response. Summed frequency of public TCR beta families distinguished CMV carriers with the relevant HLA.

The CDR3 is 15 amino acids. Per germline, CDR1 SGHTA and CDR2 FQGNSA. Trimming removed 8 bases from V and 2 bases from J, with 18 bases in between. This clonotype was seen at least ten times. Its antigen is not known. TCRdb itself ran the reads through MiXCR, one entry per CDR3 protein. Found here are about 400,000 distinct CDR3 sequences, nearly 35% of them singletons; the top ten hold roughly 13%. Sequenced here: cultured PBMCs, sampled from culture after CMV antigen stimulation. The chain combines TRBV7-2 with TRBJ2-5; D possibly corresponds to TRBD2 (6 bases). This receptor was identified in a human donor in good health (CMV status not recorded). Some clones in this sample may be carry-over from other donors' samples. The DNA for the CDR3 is TGTGCCAGCCAACAGCAAGCGGGTTTACAAGAGACCCAGTACTTC. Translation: CASQQQAGLQETQYF.